This TCR beta chain derives from a study of long-term antiretroviral therapy in people with HIV. Whole-study context: The earliest samples came from an era when ART typically awaited falling CD4 counts. Study-level findings and limits: Among HIV repertoires, CDR3 length ranges were narrower than those of controls.

The CDR3 extends over 16 amino acids. CDR1 and CDR2 from the germline V gene are MNHEY and SMNVEV (reference sequence). The V segment lost 6 bases and the J segment 3 bases; nucleotides outside the gene matches: 11. Investigators performed immunoSEQ version v3.0 at survey level. Data came from immunoSEQ multiplex PCR; TCRdb stores just in-frame clones and leaves some out. The data contain some 23,000 clones, roughly 76% of them singletons. Of note for this clone: Its antigen is undetermined.

The V and J genes are TRBV27 and TRBJ2-7, with 10 bases that match TRBD1. The TCR originated in a woman between 40 and 50 years old with HIV. The starting material was unsorted PBMCs, obtained 1.1 years before starting antiretroviral therapy. The CDR3: CASSTLGTGAIYEQYF. CDR3 sequence (DNA): TGTGCCAGCAGCACCTTGGGGACAGGGGCTATCTACGAGCAGTACTTC.